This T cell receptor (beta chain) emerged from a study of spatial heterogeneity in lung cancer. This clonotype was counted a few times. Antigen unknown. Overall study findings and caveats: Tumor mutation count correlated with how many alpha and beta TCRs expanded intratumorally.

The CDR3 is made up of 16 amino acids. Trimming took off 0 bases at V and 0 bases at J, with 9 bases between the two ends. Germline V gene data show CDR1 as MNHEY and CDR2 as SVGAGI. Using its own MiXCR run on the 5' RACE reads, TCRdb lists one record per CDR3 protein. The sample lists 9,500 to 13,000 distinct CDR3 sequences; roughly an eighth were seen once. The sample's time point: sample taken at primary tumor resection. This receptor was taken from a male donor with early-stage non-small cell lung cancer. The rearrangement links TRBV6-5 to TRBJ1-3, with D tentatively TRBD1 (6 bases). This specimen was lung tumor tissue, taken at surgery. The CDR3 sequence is CASSYSGGYSGNTIYF. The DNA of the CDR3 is TGTGCCAGCAGTTACTCTGGGGGCTACTCTGGAAACACCATATATTTT.